This T cell receptor beta chain was identified during a study of blood T cell repertoires in COVID-19. For the study at large: COVID-19 samples, acute and convalescent, were from the United States, Italy and Spain. Nucleic acid was either cDNA or gDNA, and it came from T cells, B-cell-depleted T cells, or PBMCs.

Original analysis: Using reference gene primer amplification, nucleated cell counts were estimated. TCRdb's table, derived via immunoSEQ multiplex PCR, lists solely in-frame clones and lacks some. V and J calls and clone size are those listed in that table; D and trimming were worked out from the DNA. The sample has more than 90,000 clones, 87% seen once; the top ten hold over 7%. Deletions cut 4 bases from V and 0 bases from J, with 14 bases between. The CDR3 covers 15 residues. Per the germline V gene, CDR1 is SGHTS and CDR2 is YDEGEE. Sequenced sample: peripheral blood. This sequence joins TRBV5-8 and TRBJ2-7; TRBD1 is a possible D gene (5 bases). The source is a human donor in a cohort sampled during active COVID-19. The CDR3 reads CASSPWGRNSYEQYF. The CDR3 DNA is TGTGCCAGCAGCCCTTGGGGCAGGAACTCCTACGAGCAGTACTTC.